This T cell receptor beta chain appears in the sequencing data of a study of T cell responses to AZD1222 COVID-19 vaccine. Study conclusions and caveats: White British donors predominated, females outnumbered males, and clonal diversity was possibly underestimated. Repertoire samples came only from after the peak T cell response. Spike-specific TCR breadth rose after two AZD1222 doses, and depth rose as well.

TCRdb's table, derived via immunoSEQ multiplex PCR, lists solely in-frame clones and lacks some. The table lists some 50,000 clones, around 88% of them singletons. CDR3 length: 15 amino acids. Germline-derived CDR1 and CDR2 are MNHEY and SVGAGI. Trimming stripped 7 bases from V and 2 bases from J, with 15 bases between. For this clone: The antigen is unknown.

The sample consisted of peripheral blood, taken on day 0 of AZD1222 vaccination. This clonotype originated in an adult in good health. The J gene is TRBJ1-3, the V gene TRBV6-5; possibly TRBD1 for D (5 bases). The CDR3 sequence: CASMDGGGTGNTIYF. The DNA of the CDR3 is TGTGCCAGCATGGATGGGGGAGGGACTGGAAACACCATATATTTT.